This T cell receptor (beta chain) originates from a study of T cells in narcolepsy (dated by TCRdb to between 2018 and 2020). About the study as a whole: Patients with narcolepsy type 1 or type 2 (NT1, NT2) and healthy control donors were enrolled in the study. The study used TCR Vbeta sequencing to track clonotypes in blood and CSF while looking for autoreactive T cells in narcolepsy patients that target self-antigens of hypocretin neurons (hypocretin, TRIB2).

A remark on this clone: It has no known antigen specificity. No clone much larger than this one lies a single base away; base qualities are absent.

Library prep was done by the immunoSEQ multiplex PCR assay. TCRdb retrieved this table from immuneACCESS and kept in-frame rearrangements only. Not all clones are present; in checked studies, unresolved V genes account for under half, and no reason is known for the remainder. The sample data list about 41,000 clones, and approximately 88% of these were observed just once. Less than 1.5% of the sample is taken by the ten largest. Its CDR3 holds 14 amino acids, cysteine through phenylalanine. The CDR3 DNA has 42 bases and is translated from base 1. Sequences SGHTA (CDR1) and FQGNSA (CDR2) are obtained from the germline V gene. V and J are trimmed by 7 bases and 7 bases, and the gene matches miss 11 bases of the junction. Summary of the overall study and its limitations: Numbers of sequenced blood memory CD4+ clonotypes were comparable, with averages of about 39,494 in patients and approximately 33,000 in controls. Certain blood memory CD4+ repertoires from patients and controls had no sequences that matched autoreactive T cell clones. In plots comparing CSF and blood CD4+ T cell clonotypes from the same patient, HCRT-specific and TRIB2-specific autoreactive clonotypes were highlighted. Autoreactive clonotypes were reported to be detected serially in the blood of the same patients and of different patients, but not in the blood of healthy controls.

For TCR Vbeta sequencing, memory CD4+ T cells were sorted ex vivo from the peripheral blood of narcolepsy patients and healthy controls. This sequence was found in a human donor with narcolepsy. The sample was CD45RA- memory CD4+ T cells from PBMCs. The sample's cell subset or site label, in plain terms: memory T cells sorted ex vivo from peripheral blood. The rearranged segments are TRBV7-2 and TRBJ1-1; 8 of the junction bases match TRBD1. Read as DNA, the sequence is TGTGCCAGCAAATTGACAGGGGTGAGGGATGAAGCTTTCTTT. It codes for CASKLTGVRDEAFF.